This TCR beta chain is drawn from a study of blood T cell repertoires in COVID-19. For the study at large: Samples representing acute and convalescent COVID-19 were sourced from the United States, Italy and Spain. T cells, B-cell-depleted T cells, or PBMCs supplied cDNA or gDNA.

Trimming stripped 8 bases from V and 6 bases from J, with 10 bases between. The CDR3 has 12 amino acids. Germline CDR1 SNHLY, CDR2 FYNNEI. As processed by the authors: Estimation of nucleated cell counts relied on the amplification of reference gene primers. Assay: immunoSEQ multiplex PCR; the TCRdb copy retains only in-frame clones and omits some. The DNA gave D and trimming, while V, J and clone size come from that table. The table includes about 12,000 clones, just over 85% detected once. The chain joins TRBV2 to TRBJ2-2, with D unresolved. The origin of this receptor is a human donor in a cohort sampled during active COVID-19. The sequenced sample was peripheral blood. The CDR3 reads CASPTSSGELFF. CDR3 nucleotides: TGTGCCAGCCCAACTTCGTCCGGGGAGCTGTTTTTT.